This T cell receptor beta chain was documented in a study of human CD4 T cells and Enterobacteriaceae. Study details: E. coli, K. pneumoniae, E. aerogenes, S. flexneri, S. sonnei, S. typhimurium, S. aureus were stimuli.

V lost 7 bases, J lost 4 bases, and 18 bases stayed unmatched. Germline V lookup: CDR1 LNHDA, CDR2 SQIVND (reference sequence). The CDR3 covers 17 residues. Only a few counts were recorded for this clone. Proliferating activated T cells were sorted by FACS as CFSE-low CD25+ ICOS+ after about 6-7 days. At a 2:1 ratio, CFSE-labeled memory CD4+ T cells were cultured with irradiated autologous monocytes pulsed with antigen. The memory gate held CD4+ cells that were not CD45RA+CCR7+CD95- naive cells, over 98% pure. Total CD4+ T cells and monocytes came from CD4/CD14 microbead positive selection. CD8+, CD14+, CD16+, CD56+, CD19+ and CD25-bright cells were excluded before sorting. The protocol was immunoSEQ multiplex PCR, while the TCRdb copy is restricted to in-frame clones and leaves out a portion. The sample includes 700 to 1,000 clones, approximately 50% of them seen just once.

Sequenced sample: bacteria-reactive CD4+ T cells grown in culture. Subset defined: CFSE-low proliferating memory CD4 T cells sorted after in vitro stimulation with a heat-inactivated bacterium or M. tuberculosis lysate. This chain joins TRBV19 and TRBJ1-2; TRBD1 aligns across 7 bases. This receptor was identified in a human donor in good health. The CDR3 region has the DNA TGTGCCAGTATGGTCCAGACAGGGACTACTACAACCTATGGCTACACCTTC. It is translated as CASMVQTGTTTTYGYTF.